This TCR beta chain was obtained from a study of neurological immune-mediated disorders. General observations from the study: While HTLV-1-associated myelopathy showed the greatest TCR clonal expansion, multiple sclerosis showed the least, falling below healthy controls. There were no CDR3 amino acid sequences shared by expanded clones across subjects, a result suggesting private repertoires in all groups.

Volunteers from a blood bank in Maryland, USA, constituted the healthy controls. In this sample, this clonotype turned up many times. As yet, its antigen is unknown. cDNA was made by 5'RACE with 10-nucleotide random UMIs. MiXCR, applied by TCRdb to the 5' RACE reads, yields one record per CDR3 protein. The data hold over 11,000 distinct CDR3 sequences, with about 10% observed a single time. The receptor comes from a woman aged 40 to 55 in good health. The sample comprised PBMCs.

Here the CDR3 DNA reads TGCAGTGCTAGAGCCAACCCCGGGACACTGAATGGCTACACCTTC. This translates into CSARANPGTLNGYTF. V usage is TRBV20-1 and J usage is TRBJ1-2; maybe TRBD1 (6 bases). Germline lookup yields CDR1 DFQATT and CDR2 SNEGSKA (reference sequence). Trimming removed 1 base at V and 6 bases at J, with 18 bases between. The CDR3 length is 15 residues.